Listed below are T cell receptor beta chains from one sample, sequenced in a study of shared clonotypes between healthy human individuals. The protocol was immunoSEQ multiplex PCR, while the TCRdb copy is restricted to in-frame clones and leaves out a portion. The profile shows roughly 2,300,000 clones, 80% to 95% of them singletons. Input material: naive CD4+ T cells from PBMCs. The receptors derive from a man younger than 35 in good health. Some clones in this sample may be carry-over from other donors' samples. Both conserved end residues are part of each CDR3. A D gene is named only where the DNA matches it firmly. Some rows have no size entry. The others give once, few or many, or a class for an expanded clone.

clone size: NA; J gene: TRBJ2-5; V gene: TRBV11-2; D gene: NA; CDR3 protein: CASRTGYQETQYF; CDR3 DNA: TGTGCCAGCAGGACGGGCTACCAAGAGACCCAGTACTTC
clone size: NA; J gene: TRBJ2-2; V gene: TRBV19; D gene: TRBD2; CDR3 protein: CASAGTSGSTGELFF; CDR3 DNA: TGTGCCAGTGCCGGGACTAGCGGTAGCACCGGGGAGCTGTTTTTT
clone size: NA; J gene: TRBJ2-3; V gene: TRBV7-2; D gene: TRBD1; CDR3 protein: CASSFTGTGTDTQYF; CDR3 DNA: TGTGCCAGCAGCTTCACAGGGACAGGGACAGATACGCAGTATTTT
clone size: NA; J gene: TRBJ2-2; V gene: TRBV2; D gene: NA; CDR3 protein: CASSVAKGAGELFF; CDR3 DNA: TGTGCCAGCAGTGTTGCAAAGGGAGCCGGGGAGCTGTTTTTT
clone size: NA; J gene: TRBJ2-1; V gene: TRBV5-1; D gene: NA; CDR3 protein: CASSLWQGRSYNEQFF; CDR3 DNA: TGCGCCAGCAGCTTGTGGCAGGGGCGCTCCTACAATGAGCAGTTCTTC
clone size: NA; J gene: TRBJ2-1; V gene: TRBV7-9; D gene: TRBD2; CDR3 protein: CASSPGSGGGNEQFF; CDR3 DNA: TGTGCCAGCAGCCCGGGGTCGGGAGGGGGCAATGAGCAGTTCTTC
clone size: NA; J gene: TRBJ1-2; V gene: TRBV5-8; D gene: TRBD1; CDR3 protein: CASSPWTGRNYGYTF; CDR3 DNA: TGTGCCAGCAGCCCCTGGACAGGGCGCAACTATGGCTACACCTTC
clone size: NA; J gene: TRBJ1-3; V gene: TRBV4-1; D gene: NA; CDR3 protein: CASSSLGVGAPGNTIYF; CDR3 DNA: TGCGCCAGCAGCTCCCTCGGGGTAGGCGCTCCTGGAAACACCATATATTTT
clone size: once; J gene: TRBJ2-7; V gene: TRBV5-1; D gene: NA; CDR3 protein: CASRPGGGTEPEQYF; CDR3 DNA: TGCGCCAGCAGACCGGGCGGAGGGACCGAACCCGAGCAGTACTTC
clone size: NA; J gene: TRBJ2-1; V gene: TRBV5-1; D gene: TRBD2; CDR3 protein: CASAIVAGAGYNEQFF; CDR3 DNA: TGCGCCAGCGCGATCGTAGCGGGAGCAGGGTACAATGAGCAGTTCTTC
clone size: NA; J gene: TRBJ2-3; V gene: TRBV9; D gene: NA; CDR3 protein: CASSVRVPDTQYF; CDR3 DNA: TGTGCCAGCAGCGTAAGGGTTCCAGATACGCAGTATTTT
clone size: NA; J gene: TRBJ2-1; V gene: TRBV5-6; D gene: TRBD1; CDR3 protein: CASSAPPGTGKYNEQFF; CDR3 DNA: TGTGCCAGCAGCGCACCCCCCGGGACAGGGAAGTACAATGAGCAGTTCTTC
clone size: NA; J gene: TRBJ1-1; V gene: TRBV7-9; D gene: NA; CDR3 protein: CASSLGQAKNTEAFF; CDR3 DNA: TGTGCCAGCAGCTTAGGACAGGCTAAGAACACTGAAGCTTTCTTT
clone size: NA; J gene: TRBJ2-7; V gene: TRBV11-1; D gene: TRBD1; CDR3 protein: CASSLLQGPSLEQYF; CDR3 DNA: TGTGCCAGCAGCTTGCTACAGGGGCCATCCCTCGAGCAGTACTTC
clone size: once; J gene: TRBJ2-5; V gene: TRBV5-1; D gene: NA; CDR3 protein: CASSLSGSFSQETQYF; CDR3 DNA: TGCGCCAGCAGCTTGTCGGGGAGCTTTTCCCAAGAGACCCAGTACTTC
clone size: NA; J gene: TRBJ1-1; V gene: TRBV7-3; D gene: TRBD1; CDR3 protein: CASSLIGTGVTEAFF; CDR3 DNA: TGTGCCAGCAGCTTAATTGGGACAGGGGTGACTGAAGCTTTCTTT
clone size: NA; J gene: TRBJ2-3; V gene: TRBV28; D gene: TRBD1; CDR3 protein: CARESRTGENADTQYF; CDR3 DNA: TGTGCTCGTGAATCCCGGACAGGGGAGAACGCAGATACGCAGTATTTT
clone size: NA; J gene: TRBJ1-3; V gene: TRBV5-6; D gene: NA; CDR3 protein: CASSLLSGNTIYF; CDR3 DNA: TGTGCCAGCAGCTTACTATCTGGAAACACCATATATTTT
clone size: NA; J gene: TRBJ1-1; V gene: TRBV27; D gene: NA; CDR3 protein: CASSFLNSTEAFF; CDR3 DNA: TGTGCCAGCAGTTTCCTTAATAGCACTGAAGCTTTCTTT
clone size: NA; J gene: TRBJ2-7; V gene: TRBV5-1; D gene: NA; CDR3 protein: CASSSGYEQYF; CDR3 DNA: TGCGCCAGCAGCTCCGGGTACGAGCAGTACTTC
clone size: NA; J gene: TRBJ1-2; V gene: TRBV19; D gene: TRBD1; CDR3 protein: CASSHYGQAGDYGYTF; CDR3 DNA: TGTGCCAGTTCACATTACGGACAGGCCGGGGACTATGGCTACACCTTC
clone size: NA; J gene: TRBJ2-1; V gene: TRBV7-9; D gene: TRBD2; CDR3 protein: CASSYVSGSAGNEQFF; CDR3 DNA: TGTGCCAGCAGCTACGTTAGCGGGAGTGCGGGCAATGAGCAGTTCTTC
clone size: once; J gene: TRBJ2-7; V gene: TRBV29-1; D gene: TRBD2; CDR3 protein: CSVVGLAGGMSSYEQYF; CDR3 DNA: TGCAGCGTTGTGGGACTAGCGGGAGGAATGAGCTCCTACGAGCAGTACTTC